The 6 T cell receptor beta chains given below trace back to one sample, sequenced in a study of T cells in Graves' hyperthyroidism and ophthalmopathy. RNA transcripts served as the template for amplifying TCR beta CDR3 regions. Carried out on the TCR CDR3, a first-round RT-PCR used the HTBI primer set. MiXCR was run by TCRdb on the multiplex PCR reads, yielding one entry per CDR3 protein. In the table there are nearly 750,000 distinct CDR3 sequences, under 45% of which are singletons. Sequences were obtained from blood. The receptors derive from a woman between 35 and 50 years old with Graves' hyperthyroidism.

The V and J genes are TRBV29-1 and TRBJ1-1, with D unresolved. V was cut by 4 bases and J by 5 bases, with 8 bases left in between. The CDR3 is made up of 11 amino acids. CDR1 and CDR2 from the germline V gene are SQVTM and ANQGSEA. The CDR3 DNA is TGCAGCGTTGTTCTCGGAACTGAAGCTTTCTTT. Amino acid sequence: CSVVLGTEAFF.

Concerning this clonotype itself: This clone may be a read error of a much larger clone one base away. V usage is TRBV12-3 or TRBV12-4 and J usage is TRBJ2-5; D may be TRBD2 (5 bases). The CDR3 extends over 14 amino acids. The V gene lost 6 bases and the J gene lost 3 bases, with 14 bases spanning the gap. CDR3 in DNA: TGTGCCAGCAGCCGTCCCCTGGAGGAAGAGACCCAGTACTTC. Encoded protein: CASSRPLEEETQYF.

The rearrangement links TRBV7-9 to TRBJ2-3; no clear D. V gave up 4 bases and J gave up 5 bases, with 4 bases separating them. Germline V gene sequence: CDR1 SEHNR, CDR2 FQNEAQ (reference sequence). The CDR3 has 11 amino acids. This CDR3 is CASSSEDTQYF. CDR3 nucleotides: TGTGCCAGCAGCTCGGAAGATACGCAGTATTTT.

This clonotype was detected ten times or more. V and J are TRBV12-3 or TRBV12-4 and TRBJ1-5, with D hard to call. Trimming took off 2 bases at V and 2 bases at J, with 4 bases between the two ends. This CDR3 contains 13 residues. The CDR3 bases are TGTGCCAGCAGTTTAAACCGCAATCAGCCCCAGCATTTT. Protein sequence: CASSLNRNQPQHF.

This clonotype was counted between two and nine times. The genes are TRBV11-2 and TRBJ1-3; TRBD1 might be the D (5 bases). Trimming took 2 bases from V and 1 from J, leaving 12 bases between them. This CDR3 is 16 amino acids long. Germline V gene data show CDR1 as SGHAT and CDR2 as FQNNGV. CDR3 coding DNA: TGTGCCAGCAGCTTACAACCCAGGGAGTCTGGAAACACCATATATTTT. Encoded protein: CASSLQPRESGNTIYF.

The rearrangement links TRBV11-2 to TRBJ2-2; no firm D call. Germline V gene sequence: CDR1 SGHAT, CDR2 FQNNGV. The CDR3 loop spans 13 amino acids. Trimming removed 1 base at V and 7 bases at J, with 7 bases between. The CDR3: CASSLVSSGELFF. CDR3 sequence (DNA): TGTGCCAGCAGCTTAGTTTCTAGCGGGGAGCTGTTTTTT.